Below, 27 T cell receptor beta chains from the same sample are listed, as sequenced in a study of blood T cell repertoires in COVID-19 (dated by TCRdb to 2020 to 2021). The library was prepared using the immunoSEQ multiplex PCR assay. TCRdb took over this immuneACCESS table, retaining in-frame rearrangements with V and J assigned. Such tables are incomplete; in checked studies, under half of the missing clones stem from an unresolved V gene, and the remainder is unexplained. The sample contains around 300,000 clones, about nine tenths of them found a single time. Roughly 2.1% of the sample belongs to the ten largest clones. The sequencing input was peripheral blood. The receptors were gathered from a man in his late teens or twenties with active or convalescent COVID-19.

The V and J genes are TRBV5-1 and TRBJ1-2, with D tentatively TRBD1 (6 bases). Germline V gene sequence: CDR1 SGHRS, CDR2 YFSETQ. V lost 4 bases and J 0 bases, leaving 16 bases between the germline ends. The CDR3 length is 16 residues. The CDR3 protein is CASSTLTRGPNYGYTF. Written as DNA, the CDR3 is TGCGCCAGCAGCACCCTAACCAGGGGACCTAACTATGGCTACACCTTC.

This clone was observed a handful of times. CDR3: CASSFSGRQSYEQYF. As DNA, the CDR3 is TGTGCCAGCAGCTTTAGCGGGAGGCAATCCTACGAGCAGTACTTC. This chain connects TRBV28 to TRBJ2-7; 10 nucleotides agree with TRBD2. CDR1 MDHEN and CDR2 SYDVKM come from the germline V gene. J was trimmed by 1 base and V by 6 bases; bases with no gene match: 6. This CDR3 is 15 amino acids long.

The genes are TRBV15 and TRBJ2-5, with a tentative D call TRBD2 (5 bases). This CDR3 spans 13 amino acids. Trimming left V 4 bases short and J 2 bases short, with 8 bases between. Germline V gene sequence: CDR1 LNHNV, CDR2 YYDKDF (reference sequence). The CDR3 here is CATSNRGQETQYF. The CDR3 bases are TGTGCCACCAGCAACCGGGGTCAAGAGACCCAGTACTTC.

The chain carries TRBV9 and TRBJ1-2, with D uncertain. Trimming took 3 bases from V and 3 from J, leaving 15 bases between them. CDR1 and CDR2 from the germline V gene are SGDLS and YYNGEE. This CDR3 contains 15 residues. CDR3 sequence (DNA): TGTGCCAGCAGCGATAAGAAAGGGAGGGACTATGGCTACACCTTC. Its translation: CASSDKKGRDYGYTF.

The rearrangement joins TRBV6-2 or TRBV6-3 to TRBJ2-7, with TRBD1 matching 9 bases. From germline, CDR1 is MNHEY and CDR2 SVGEGT. The ends lost 5 bases at V and 5 bases at J; junction bases unmatched: 7. The CDR3 contains 14 residues. The CDR3 DNA sequence: TGTGCCAGCAGTCAAGGACAGGGGACCAACGAGCAGTACTTC. It encodes CASSQGQGTNEQYF.

This sequence joins TRBV9 and TRBJ2-3, with 7 bases identical to TRBD2. This CDR3 region has 14 residues. Germline V gene data show CDR1 as SGDLS and CDR2 as YYNGEE. Losses at the gene ends were 0 bases for V and 6 bases for J; bases not matched to a gene: 4. The DNA of the CDR3 is TGTGCCAGCAGCGTAGCAGTCGGGGGGGATACGCAGTATTTT. Amino acid sequence: CASSVAVGGDTQYF.

The chain employs TRBV3-1 (or the pseudogene TRBV3-2) and TRBJ2-3; TRBD2 aligns across 7 bases. This CDR3 is 17 amino acids long. In germline, CDR1 is LGHDT, CDR2 YNNKEL (reference sequence). With 0 bases clipped from V and 4 bases from J, the junction kept 10 bases outside the gene matches. The CDR3 protein is CASSQDLAGELADTQYF. CDR3 DNA: TGTGCCAGCAGCCAAGATCTCGCGGGAGAATTGGCAGATACGCAGTATTTT.

The sample holds one count of this clone. The rearrangement joins TRBV6-6 to TRBJ1-1; D unresolved. V shed 4 bases and J shed 1 base, with 7 bases lying between them. Per germline, CDR1 MNHNY and CDR2 SVGAGI (reference sequence). The CDR3 loop spans 13 amino acids. The CDR3 here is CASSLRQNTEAFF. The CDR3 coding sequence is TGTGCCAGCAGTTTAAGACAGAACACTGAAGCTTTCTTT.

The chain carries TRBV19 and TRBJ2-5; TRBD2 agrees at 9 bases. CDR1 and CDR2 from the germline V gene are LNHDA and SQIVND (reference sequence). V dropped 5 bases and J dropped 0; count of bases not matched to a gene: 7. The CDR3 covers 16 residues. The CDR3 DNA follows: TGTGCCAGTAGTTCGAGGACTAGCGCAGACCAAGAGACCCAGTACTTC. Its protein is CASSSRTSADQETQYF. Together with reference TRBV19 and TRBJ2-5, the CDR3 gives the full variable domain: DGGITQSPKYLFRKEGQNVTLSCEQNLNHDAMYWYRQDPGQGLRLIYYSQIVNDFQKGDIAEGYSVSREKKESFPLTVTSAQKNPTAFYLCASSSRTSADQETQYFGPGTRLLVL.

This chain joins TRBV3-1 (or the pseudogene TRBV3-2) and TRBJ2-7; 12 nucleotides line up with TRBD2. Trimming took 4 bases from V and 4 from J; bases not matched to a gene: 5. Germline assignment: CDR1 LGHDT and CDR2 YNNKEL (reference sequence). The CDR3 is 15 residues long. CDR3 sequence reads: CASSRLTSGRYEQYF. The CDR3 DNA reads TGTGCCAGCAGCCGACTTACTAGCGGGAGGTACGAGCAGTACTTC.

This chain uses TRBV5-4 with TRBJ2-3, with D maybe TRBD1 (5 bases). The CDR3 length is 13 residues. The ends were cut back, 0 bases at V and 5 bases at J, with 7 bases in the middle. Germline CDR1 is SGHNT and CDR2 is YYREEE (reference sequence). The CDR3 sequence: CASSLGGRDTQYF. Written as DNA, the CDR3 is TGTGCCAGCAGCTTGGGGGGCAGAGATACGCAGTATTTT.

The gene calls are TRBV21-1 and TRBJ2-7; the table assigns TRBD1, which was not confirmed against the DNA. TRBV21-1 is tagged as a pseudogene. The CDR3 contains 15 residues. This chain's CDR3 is CASRNSNRGSYEQYF. The CDR3 region has the DNA TGTGCCAGCAGAAACTCCAACAGGGGGTCCTACGAGCAGTACTTC.

This clone was seen only once. The rearrangement joins TRBV27 to TRBJ2-7; D is perhaps TRBD2 (6 bases). V lost 0 bases, J lost 2 bases, and 17 bases lay in between. Germline V gives CDR1 MNHEY, CDR2 SMNVEV (reference sequence). This CDR3 comprises 17 residues. CDR3 amino acids: CASSLSVGGALTYEQYF. In nucleotides, the CDR3 is TGTGCCAGCAGTTTATCGGTAGGAGGGGCTTTGACCTACGAGCAGTACTTC.

The rearrangement links TRBV2 to TRBJ2-3; 8 bases agree with TRBD1. Germline CDR1 reads SNHLY; CDR2 reads FYNNEI. J lost 4 bases, V lost 3 bases, and 12 bases had no gene match. The CDR3 covers 17 residues. For the CDR3, the DNA is TGTGCCAGCAGTGAGCTTGACAGGGGTTCTTTTTCAGATACGCAGTATTTT. Protein product: CASSELDRGSFSDTQYF.

V usage is TRBV7-7 and J usage is TRBJ2-1; D ambiguous. Trimming stripped 5 bases from V and 9 bases from J, with 11 bases between. This CDR3 contains 12 residues. Germline V CDR1 and CDR2: SSHAT, FNYEAQ (reference sequence). The CDR3 loop is CASSSHRGEQFF. CDR3 DNA sequence: TGTGCCAGCAGCAGTCACCGCGGTGAGCAGTTCTTC.

The V call is TRBV2, the J call TRBJ2-7; TRBD1 agrees at 7 bases. Germline V gene sequence: CDR1 SNHLY, CDR2 FYNNEI. The CDR3 runs 12 residues. V lost 5 bases to trimming and J lost 8 bases; unmatched junction nucleotides: 6. The CDR3 is CASSPTGNKQYF. The CDR3 DNA is TGTGCCAGCAGTCCGACAGGGAATAAGCAGTACTTC.

The V and J genes are TRBV20-1 and TRBJ2-7; 8 bases line up with TRBD1. The CDR3 length is 12 residues. Germline CDR1 reads DFQATT; CDR2 reads SNEGSKA (reference sequence). V shed 3 bases, J shed 3 bases, and the junction held 1 base outside the gene matches. CDR3 amino acids: CSASGQGYEQYF. The CDR3 bases are TGCAGTGCTAGTGGACAGGGCTACGAGCAGTACTTC.

This clone has a single count. V is TRBV19 and J is TRBJ2-6, with no clear D. The CDR3 is 16 amino acids. Germline V gene data show CDR1 as LNHDA and CDR2 as SQIVND (reference sequence). Trimming shortened V by 3 bases and J by 4 bases, and 13 bases separated the two germline ends. The CDR3 region is CASSIARYSGANVLTF. Here the CDR3 DNA reads TGTGCCAGTAGTATTGCACGCTACTCCGGGGCCAACGTCCTGACTTTC.

The chain has TRBV4-1 and TRBJ2-1, with 8 bases matching TRBD2. The CDR3 loop spans 16 amino acids. Germline-derived CDR1 and CDR2 are MGHRA and YSYEKL. With 4 bases clipped from V and 0 bases from J, the junction kept 5 bases outside the gene matches. Written as DNA, the CDR3 is TGCGCCAGCAGCCGAGAGCGGGGGAGCTCCTACAATGAGCAGTTCTTC. Translating it yields CASSRERGSSYNEQFF.

J is TRBJ1-5 and V is TRBV10-2; 8 bases are a match to TRBD1. Trimming removed 6 bases from V and 3 bases from J; junction bases left unmatched: 7. This CDR3 region has 15 residues. CDR1 and CDR2 from the germline V gene are WSHSY and SAAADI. CDR3 in DNA: TGCGCCAGCAGAAAAAAACAGGGGGACAATCAGCCCCAGCATTTT. Its translation: CASRKKQGDNQPQHF.

The chain couples TRBV5-1 to TRBJ2-7; TRBD1 matches 9 bases. Germline loops: CDR1 SGHRS, CDR2 YFSETQ. V was clipped by 4 bases and J by 2 bases; unmatched bases: 13. This CDR3 region has 17 residues. This chain's CDR3 is CASSNPDRGGPAYEQYF. Here the CDR3 DNA reads TGCGCCAGCAGCAACCCGGACAGGGGTGGACCGGCCTACGAGCAGTACTTC.

The chain recombines TRBV2 with TRBJ1-2; TRBD1 aligns across 7 bases. The V segment lost 4 bases and the J segment 4 bases; nucleotides outside the gene matches: 15. The V gene's germline CDR1 is SNHLY and CDR2 FYNNEI. There are 17 residues in the CDR3. In DNA, the CDR3 is TGTGCCAGCAGTGGGTATCTTAAAAGAGGACAGGCCTATGGCTACACCTTC. Its translation: CASSGYLKRGQAYGYTF.

This chain uses TRBV5-4 with TRBJ2-3; D perhaps matches TRBD2 (5 bases). The germline V gene encodes CDR1 SGHNT and CDR2 YYREEE (reference sequence). Trimming took 3 bases from V and 1 from J, leaving 12 bases between them. This CDR3 has 15 amino acids. The CDR3 DNA is TGTGCCAGCAGCTCCTCGGGCGGGCGCACAGATACGCAGTATTTT. It yields the protein CASSSSGGRTDTQYF. Looking up the rest from reference TRBV5-4 and TRBJ2-3 gives the full variable domain: ETGVTQSPTHLIKTRGQQVTLRCSSQSGHNTVSWYQQALGQGPQFIFQYYREEENGRGNFPPRFSGLQFPNYSSELNVNALELDDSALYLCASSSSGGRTDTQYFGPGTRLTVL.

The chain carries TRBV5-1 and TRBJ2-7, with a weak D call TRBD1 (6 bases). Germline CDR1 and CDR2: SGHRS and YFSETQ. Trimming pared 0 bases from V and 6 bases from J, leaving 10 bases between. This CDR3 has 13 amino acids. CDR3: CASSLATGIEQYF. The CDR3 DNA follows: TGCGCCAGCAGCTTGGCGACAGGAATCGAGCAGTACTTC.

The CDR3 bases are TGTGCCAGTAGGACCGGGACATATAGCAATCAGCCCCAGCATTTT. Translating gives CASRTGTYSNQPQHF. This chain uses TRBV19 with TRBJ1-5; D is perhaps TRBD1 (6 bases). Germline CDR1 and CDR2: LNHDA and SQIVND (reference sequence). There are 15 residues in the CDR3. With 6 bases removed from V and 0 bases from J, the gap between germline ends came to 12 bases.

J is TRBJ2-2 and V is TRBV19; 8 bases line up with TRBD2. The CDR3 loop spans 16 amino acids. V dropped 5 bases and J dropped 3; count of bases not matched to a gene: 8. CDR1 is LNHDA, CDR2 SQIVND, per germline (reference sequence). In DNA form, the CDR3 reads TGTGCCAGTAGTCCATTAGCGGGGCAATACACCGGGGAGCTGTTTTTT. Translation gives CASSPLAGQYTGELFF.

This chain uses TRBV28 with TRBJ2-1; 9 bases match TRBD2. Germline V gene data show CDR1 as MDHEN and CDR2 as SYDVKM. The CDR3 contains 17 residues. V gave up 7 bases and J gave up 1 base; unmatched junction bases: 11. CDR3 nucleotide sequence: TGTGCCAGCATACGGGCTAGCGGGATTAGGTCCTACAATGAGCAGTTCTTC. Translating gives CASIRASGIRSYNEQFF.